What follows are 19 T cell receptor beta chains derived from one specimen sequenced in a study of cytomegalovirus exposure and HLA in healthy donors. The table came from immunoSEQ multiplex PCR; TCRdb's copy has only in-frame clones and leaves some out. This sample carries roughly 300,000 clones, 86% of them seen once, and the ten largest clones take more than 0.8%. The sample taken for sequencing was PBMCs. These receptors originate from a woman between 18 and 29 years old in good health and CMV-seronegative.

The chain combines TRBV7-9 with TRBJ2-6; D is uncertain. V was trimmed by 4 bases and J by 1 base, leaving 8 bases between them. The CDR3 has 15 amino acids. Germline loops: CDR1 SEHNR, CDR2 FQNEAQ (reference sequence). CDR3 protein: CASSSLVSGANVLTF. The CDR3 DNA sequence: TGTGCCAGCAGCTCCTTAGTATCTGGGGCCAACGTCCTGACTTTC.

The chain combines TRBV18 with TRBJ1-1; TRBD1 matches 10 bases. The CDR3 sequence is 14 residues long. Germline loops: CDR1 KGHSH, CDR2 LQKENI. The J segment lost 3 bases and the V segment lost 6 bases, leaving 4 bases of the junction unmatched. The CDR3, as DNA: TGTGCCAGCTCCGTCGGGACAGGGGACACTGAAGCTTTCTTT. It is translated as CASSVGTGDTEAFF.

This chain joins TRBV7-9 and TRBJ2-7; 9 bases align to TRBD2. The CDR3 runs 15 residues. Germline-derived CDR1 and CDR2 are SEHNR and FQNEAQ (reference sequence). Trimming cost V 3 bases and J 6 bases; bases outside gene matches: 9. The CDR3 DNA follows: TGTGCCAGCAGCTTTGAGCGGGAGGCCTACGTCGAGCAGTACTTC. It codes for CASSFEREAYVEQYF.

The chain recombines TRBV5-4 with TRBJ2-1; 12 positions agree with TRBD2. The CDR3 has 13 amino acids. V shed 4 bases, J shed 11 bases, and the junction held 4 bases outside the gene matches. Germline CDR1 reads SGHNT; CDR2 reads YYREEE (reference sequence). CDR3 sequence reads: CASSPGTSGQQFF. Written as DNA, the CDR3 is TGTGCCAGCAGCCCCGGGACTAGCGGGCAGCAGTTCTTC. Based on the CDR3 plus reference TRBV5-4 and TRBJ2-1, the full variable domain is ETGVTQSPTHLIKTRGQQVTLRCSSQSGHNTVSWYQQALGQGPQFIFQYYREEENGRGNFPPRFSGLQFPNYSSELNVNALELDDSALYLCASSPGTSGQQFFGPGTRLTVL.

The chain joins TRBV10-3 to TRBJ2-7; 13 nucleotides agree with TRBD2. V shed 4 bases, J shed 6 bases, and the junction held 9 bases outside the gene matches. Germline CDR1 and CDR2: ENHRY and SYGVKD. This CDR3 has 16 amino acids. The CDR3 here is CAISGTSGSRASEQYF. Here the CDR3 DNA reads TGTGCCATCAGTGGGACTAGCGGGAGCAGGGCCTCCGAGCAGTACTTC.

The chain has TRBV18 and TRBJ1-2; D is ambiguous. The CDR3 length is 18 residues. The V gene lost 3 bases and the J gene lost 6 bases, with 26 bases spanning the gap. The germline V gene encodes CDR1 KGHSH and CDR2 LQKENI. Here the CDR3 DNA reads TGTGCCAGCTCACCCAGCGGATTGAGAAGGAGCTCTGGGAATGGCTACACCTTC. This codes for CASSPSGLRRSSGNGYTF. Combining the CDR3 with reference TRBV18 and TRBJ1-2 gives the whole variable domain NAGVMQNPRHLVRRRGQEARLRCSPMKGHSHVYWYRQLPEEGLKFMVYLQKENIIDESGMPKERFSAEFPKEGPSILRIQQVVRGDSAAYFCASSPSGLRRSSGNGYTFGSGTRLTVV.

This sequence joins TRBV7-9 and TRBJ1-2; the match to TRBD1 covers 7 bases. This CDR3 region has 17 residues. After removal of 4 bases from V and 4 bases from J, the junction contained 15 bases not matched to a gene. Germline V gene lookup returns CDR1 SEHNR and CDR2 FQNEAQ (reference sequence). The CDR3 nucleotides are TGTGCCAGCAGCTGGAGGAAATTACAGGGGAATAGCTATGGCTACACCTTC. Amino acid sequence: CASSWRKLQGNSYGYTF.

This chain uses TRBV5-1 with TRBJ2-7, with D perhaps matching TRBD2 (6 bases). The germline V gene has CDR1 SGHRS and CDR2 YFSETQ. Trimming left V 4 bases short and J 7 bases short, with 18 bases between. The CDR3 loop spans 14 amino acids. CDR3 amino acids: CASSPGVADREQYF. Written as DNA, the CDR3 is TGCGCCAGCAGCCCCGGGGTAGCGGATCGAGAGCAGTACTTC.

The V call is TRBV27, the J call TRBJ2-7; possibly TRBD2 for D (6 bases). Germline V gene lookup returns CDR1 MNHEY and CDR2 SMNVEV (reference sequence). The ends were cut back, 3 bases at V and 4 bases at J, with 19 bases in the middle. The CDR3 contains 16 residues. The DNA for the CDR3 is TGTGCCAGCAGTTTGGGGGGACCCGCAAGGGGATACGAGCAGTACTTC. As protein: CASSLGGPARGYEQYF.

This chain connects TRBV7-3 to TRBJ2-3; TRBD1 agrees at 8 bases. V shed 5 bases, J shed 4 bases, and the junction held 8 bases outside the gene matches. The length of the CDR3 is 15 residues. Germline assignment: CDR1 SGHTA and CDR2 FQGTGA. The CDR3 nucleotides are TGTGCCAGCAGCCCCTTGGACAGGGACGCAGATACGCAGTATTTT. This translates into CASSPLDRDADTQYF. Filled out from reference TRBV7-3 and TRBJ2-3, the complete variable domain reads GAGVSQTPSNKVTEKGKYVELRCDPISGHTALYWYRQSLGQGPEFLIYFQGTGAADDSGLPNDRFFAVRPEGSVSTLKIQRTERGDSAVYLCASSPLDRDADTQYFGPGTRLTVL.

A few counts support this clone. This chain links TRBV7-5 with TRBJ2-7; the D call in the table, TRBD1, was not verified against the DNA. TRBV7-5 is recorded as a pseudogene. The CDR3 runs to 16 residues. As DNA, the CDR3 is TGTGTCAGAAGCTTAGTGGGGCCAGGGTGTTCCTACGAGCAGTACTTC. Its translation is CVRSLVGPGCSYEQYF.

This rearrangement joins TRBV27 to TRBJ1-2; D ambiguous. Trimming took off 6 bases at V and 7 bases at J, with 9 bases between the two ends. CDR1 MNHEY and CDR2 SMNVEV come from the germline V gene (reference sequence). The CDR3 covers 11 residues. The CDR3 DNA follows: TGTGCCAGCAGAATGAACGGTGGCTACACCTTC. Translated, it gives CASRMNGGYTF.

The chain recombines TRBV18 with TRBJ2-1, with D perhaps matching TRBD2 (6 bases). The CDR3 has 16 residues. The germline CDR1 and CDR2 sequences are KGHSH and LQKENI. Trimming cost V 0 bases and J 4 bases, with 13 bases left between them. In DNA, the CDR3 is TGTGCCAGCTCACCACCCGGAGGGGCTACATACAATGAGCAGTTCTTC. It specifies CASSPPGGATYNEQFF.

This chain uses TRBV6-5 with TRBJ2-1; 10 nucleotides align to TRBD1. The CDR3 extends over 15 amino acids. Germline V lookup: CDR1 MNHEY, CDR2 SVGAGI. J gave up 10 bases and V 6 bases, and 12 bases lay outside the gene matches. This chain's CDR3 is CASSASGTGAGEQFF. Here the CDR3 DNA reads TGTGCCAGCAGCGCTTCCGGGACAGGGGCCGGGGAGCAGTTCTTC.

This rearrangement joins TRBV5-1 to TRBJ2-7; tentative D call: TRBD1 (6 bases). This CDR3 comprises 16 residues. V gave up 2 bases and J gave up 3 bases, with 18 bases separating them. Germline V gene data show CDR1 as SGHRS and CDR2 as YFSETQ. CDR3 in DNA: TGCGCCAGCAGCTTTGGACAGTCTAGCTCAAACTACGAGCAGTACTTC. It codes for CASSFGQSSSNYEQYF.

The chain combines TRBV5-6 with TRBJ2-7, with 7 bases identical to TRBD1. This CDR3 region has 15 residues. Germline V gene lookup returns CDR1 SGHDT and CDR2 YYEEEE. The V segment lost 3 bases and the J segment 4 bases; nucleotides outside the gene matches: 10. CDR3 coding DNA: TGTGCCAGCAGCTCCGCTCCGGGACAGTTTTACGAGCAGTACTTC. Its protein is CASSSAPGQFYEQYF. The variable domain in full, with the rest retrieved from reference TRBV5-6 and TRBJ2-7, is DAGVTQSPTHLIKTRGQQVTLRCSPKSGHDTVSWYQQALGQGPQFIFQYYEEEERQRGNFPDRFSGHQFPNYSSELNVNALLLGDSALYLCASSSAPGQFYEQYFGPGTRLTVT.

The chain is built from TRBV6-5 and TRBJ2-3; the match to TRBD1 covers 7 bases. V lost 6 bases to trimming and J lost 3 bases; unmatched junction nucleotides: 0. Germline V gene lookup returns CDR1 MNHEY and CDR2 SVGAGI. This CDR3 has 12 residues. CDR3 nucleotide sequence: TGTGCCAGCAGCAGGGGGACAGATACGCAGTATTTT. Translated, it gives CASSRGTDTQYF.

The genes are TRBV7-3 and TRBJ2-7; 9 positions match TRBD1. This CDR3 comprises 15 residues. Germline V gives CDR1 SGHTA, CDR2 FQGTGA. V dropped 6 bases and J dropped 4; count of bases not matched to a gene: 10. This CDR3 reads CASSLGPQGAYEQYF. The CDR3 DNA is TGTGCCAGCAGTTTAGGCCCACAGGGGGCGTACGAGCAGTACTTC.

V usage is TRBV2 and J usage is TRBJ2-2; maybe TRBD1 (5 bases). The CDR3 totals 13 residues. V was clipped by 7 bases and J by 4 bases, with 10 bases between them. Looked up from germline, CDR1 is SNHLY and CDR2 is FYNNEI. Here the CDR3 DNA reads TGTGCCAGCATTCAGGGTGGCACCGGGGAGCTGTTTTTT. Translated: CASIQGGTGELFF.